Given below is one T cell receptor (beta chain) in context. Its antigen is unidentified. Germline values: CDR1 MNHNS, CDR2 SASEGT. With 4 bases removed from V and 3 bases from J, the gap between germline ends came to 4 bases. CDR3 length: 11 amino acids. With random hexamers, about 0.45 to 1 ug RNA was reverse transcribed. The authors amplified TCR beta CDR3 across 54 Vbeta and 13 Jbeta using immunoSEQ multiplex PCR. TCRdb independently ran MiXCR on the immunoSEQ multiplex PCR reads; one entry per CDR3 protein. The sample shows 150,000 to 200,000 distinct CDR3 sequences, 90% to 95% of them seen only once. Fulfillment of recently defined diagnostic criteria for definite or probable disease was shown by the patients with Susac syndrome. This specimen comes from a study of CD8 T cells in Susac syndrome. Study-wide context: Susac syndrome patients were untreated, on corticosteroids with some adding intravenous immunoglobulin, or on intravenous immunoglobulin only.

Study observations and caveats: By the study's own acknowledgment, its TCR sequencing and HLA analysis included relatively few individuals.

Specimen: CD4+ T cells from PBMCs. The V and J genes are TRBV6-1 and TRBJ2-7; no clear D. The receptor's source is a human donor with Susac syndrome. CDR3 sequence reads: CASSGYYEQYF. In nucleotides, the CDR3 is TGTGCCAGCAGTGGGTACTACGAGCAGTACTTC.